The 22 T cell receptor beta chains reported below all come from one sample, sequenced in a study of CD8 T cells in ankylosing spondylitis. Whole-study results and caveats: Seemingly distinctive of ankylosing spondylitis blood was a TCR beta motif formed by eight highly homologous variants.

TCRdb re-derived calls from the 5' RACE reads in MiXCR, one entry per CDR3 protein. The data show fewer than 550,000 distinct CDR3 sequences, approximately 5.3% seen once. No antigen has been identified for these receptors. The sequenced material came from blood, either unsorted or a sorted T cell fraction (not recorded which). The receptors were sampled from a male donor with ankylosing spondylitis.

This clonotype was seen at least ten times. The gene calls are TRBV4-2 and TRBJ1-1, with no clear D. Trimming took 3 bases from V and 1 from J, leaving 9 bases between them. Per germline, CDR1 LGHNA and CDR2 YNFKEQ. The CDR3 contains 14 residues. CDR3 amino acids: CASSHKGRNTEAFF. The CDR3, as DNA: TGTGCCAGCAGCCACAAAGGCAGGAACACTGAAGCTTTCTTT.

At least ten counts were recorded for this clonotype. The chain is built from TRBV6-1 and TRBJ2-1; 9 bases are a match to TRBD1. The CDR3 totals 14 residues. V dropped 8 bases and J dropped 2; count of bases not matched to a gene: 4. Germline CDR1 MNHNS, CDR2 SASEGT. The CDR3 DNA follows: TGTGCCAGCGCGCGACAGGGGGCCTACAATGAGCAGTTCTTC. Its protein product is CASARQGAYNEQFF.

This clonotype was counted at least ten times. This chain uses TRBV27 with TRBJ2-5; either TRBD1 or TRBD2 may fit D (5 bases each). The CDR3 has 14 residues. V gave up 6 bases and J gave up 5 bases, with 16 bases separating them. CDR1 MNHEY and CDR2 SMNVEV come from the germline V gene (reference sequence). The CDR3 reads CASRKDVRGETQYF. The DNA of the CDR3 is TGTGCCAGCAGAAAGGACGTGAGGGGCGAGACCCAGTACTTC.

This clonotype has at least ten counts. J is TRBJ1-1 and V is TRBV7-3; 7 positions agree with TRBD1. There are 13 residues in the CDR3. Germline CDR1 and CDR2: SGHTA and FQGTGA. V dropped 5 bases and J dropped 4; count of bases not matched to a gene: 4. The CDR3 region is CASSEQGSTEAFF. CDR3 DNA sequence: TGTGCCAGCAGCGAACAGGGGAGCACTGAAGCTTTCTTT.

At least ten counts were recorded for this clonotype. CDR3 region: CASSEWASQMSPYNEQFF. For the CDR3, the DNA is TGTGCCAGCAGTGAATGGGCTAGCCAAATGTCGCCTTACAATGAGCAGTTCTTC. This chain links TRBV6-1 with TRBJ2-1; possibly TRBD2 for D (5 bases). This CDR3 spans 18 amino acids. Germline assignment: CDR1 MNHNS and CDR2 SASEGT. Deletions cut 2 bases from V and 4 bases from J, with 21 bases between.

At least ten counts were recorded for this clonotype. The chain carries TRBV24-1 and TRBJ2-3; 12 bases map to TRBD2. CDR1 and CDR2 (germline): KGHDR, SFDVKD. CDR3 length: 17 residues. Trimming at V came to 0 bases and at J to 4 bases, leaving 4 bases not matched to a gene. The CDR3 DNA reads as TGTGCCACCAGTGATTTGCTGACTAGCGGGAGTCCAGATACGCAGTATTTT. Amino acid sequence: CATSDLLTSGSPDTQYF.

This clonotype has ten or more counts. The chain uses TRBV7-2 and TRBJ2-4; unclear D gene. The CDR3 runs 11 residues. In germline, CDR1 is SGHTA, CDR2 FQGNSA. Trimming stripped 2 bases from V and 8 bases from J, with 4 bases between. CDR3 in amino acids: CASSLWYIQYF. CDR3 in DNA: TGTGCCAGCAGCTTATGGTACATTCAGTACTTC.

This clonotype was observed many times. The chain joins TRBV7-2 to TRBJ2-3; D is perhaps TRBD1 or TRBD2 (5 bases each). Per the germline V gene, CDR1 is SGHTA and CDR2 is FQGNSA. The CDR3 sequence is 13 residues long. Trimming pared 5 bases from V and 5 bases from J, leaving 11 bases between. The CDR3 sequence is CASSKDSGDTQYF. The DNA of the CDR3 is TGTGCCAGCAGCAAAGACAGCGGAGATACGCAGTATTTT. The complete variable domain, with remaining parts taken from reference TRBV7-2 and TRBJ2-3, reads GAGVSQSPSNKVTEKGKDVELRCDPISGHTALYWYRQSLGQGLEFLIYFQGNSAPDKSGLPSDRFSAERTGGSVSTLTIQRTQQEDSAVYLCASSKDSGDTQYFGPGTRLTVL.

This clonotype appeared many times. This chain's CDR3 is CASSSTGGETQYF. CDR3 sequence (DNA): TGTGCCAGCAGCTCGACAGGGGGAGAGACCCAGTACTTC. The chain joins TRBV5-4 to TRBJ2-5; 9 bases line up with TRBD1. The germline V gene has CDR1 SGHNT and CDR2 YYREEE (reference sequence). The CDR3 loop spans 13 amino acids. V was clipped by 3 bases and J by 4 bases; unmatched bases: 1.

This clonotype has at least ten counts. The chain links TRBV7-2 to TRBJ1-4, with D perhaps matching TRBD1 (5 bases). V dropped 5 bases and J dropped 1 base, with 8 bases sitting between them. Germline lookup yields CDR1 SGHTA and CDR2 FQGNSA. The CDR3 length is 14 residues. CDR3 residues: CASSTGLTNEKLFF. CDR3 nucleotides: TGTGCCAGCAGCACAGGCTTAACTAATGAAAAACTGTTTTTT. Combining the CDR3 with reference TRBV7-2 and TRBJ1-4 gives the whole variable domain GAGVSQSPSNKVTEKGKDVELRCDPISGHTALYWYRQSLGQGLEFLIYFQGNSAPDKSGLPSDRFSAERTGGSVSTLTIQRTQQEDSAVYLCASSTGLTNEKLFFGSGTQLSVL.

The V and J genes are TRBV6-5 and TRBJ2-7; 10 bases agree with TRBD2. Germline CDR1 is MNHEY and CDR2 is SVGAGI. This CDR3 is built from 18 residues. The V and J ends lost 0 bases and 0 bases, in that order; junction bases with no gene match: 8. Here the CDR3 DNA reads TGTGCCAGCAGTTACTCGAGGTCAGCGGGGGGGATCTCCTACGAGCAGTACTTC. Protein: CASSYSRSAGGISYEQYF.

This CDR3 reads CASSEKLSRDTDTQYF. CDR3 sequence (DNA): TGTGCCAGCAGTGAAAAATTGTCTAGAGACACAGATACGCAGTATTTT. The chain links TRBV2 to TRBJ2-3, with D unclear. Germline V gene lookup returns CDR1 SNHLY and CDR2 FYNNEI. Deletions cut 2 bases from V and 2 bases from J, with 14 bases between. The CDR3 sequence is 16 residues long.

This clonotype has at least ten counts. This rearrangement joins TRBV29-1 to TRBJ2-1; TRBD2 aligns across 9 bases. The CDR3 has 15 amino acids. Germline V lookup: CDR1 SQVTM, CDR2 ANQGSEA. The ends lost 5 bases at V and 5 bases at J; junction bases unmatched: 10. The CDR3 spells CSVPPKAGGHNEQFF. CDR3 coding DNA: TGCAGCGTTCCCCCAAAAGCGGGAGGTCACAATGAGCAGTTCTTC.

As regards this clonotype: Its ends do not fully match the called genes, so a read error is possible. The rearrangement joins TRBV2 to TRBJ1-5; TRBD1 aligns across 7 bases. Germline CDR1 is SNHLY and CDR2 is FYNNEI. The CDR3 contains 15 residues. Here the CDR3 reads CASREGQGGNQPQHF. CDR3 in DNA: TGTGCCAGCAGGGAAGGGCAGGGGGGCAATCAGCCCCAGCATTTT. Drawing the rest from reference TRBV2 and TRBJ1-5, the complete variable domain is EPEVTQTPSHQVTQMGQEVILRCVPISNHLYFYWYRQILGQKVEFLVSFYNNEISEKSEIFDDQFSVERPDGSNFTLKIRSTKLEDSAMYFCASREGQGGNQPQHFGDGTRLSIL.

This clonotype was seen ten or more times. The chain joins TRBV12-3 or TRBV12-4 to TRBJ2-7; D is possibly TRBD1 (5 bases). The CDR3 covers 14 residues. Trimming took off 8 bases at V and 8 bases at J, with 22 bases between the two ends. The CDR3 region has the DNA TGTGCCAGCGCCCCGCCCCAGGGTACTACGAAGCAGTACTTC. Residues: CASAPPQGTTKQYF.

This clonotype was picked up many times. The V and J genes are TRBV9 and TRBJ1-5; D gene ambiguous. V gave up 3 bases and J gave up 0 bases, with 16 bases separating them. From germline, CDR1 is SGDLS and CDR2 YYNGEE. There are 17 residues in the CDR3. The CDR3 is CASSAGVEAHSNQPQHF. CDR3 sequence (DNA): TGTGCCAGCAGCGCCGGCGTGGAGGCTCATAGCAATCAGCCCCAGCATTTT.

This clonotype occurred many times. The chain carries TRBV10-3 and TRBJ2-7; 11 bases match TRBD2. V was pared by 5 bases and J by 2 bases, with 5 bases of the junction left unmatched. This CDR3 has 15 amino acids. CDR1 and CDR2 from the germline V gene are ENHRY and SYGVKD. The CDR3 nucleotides read TGTGCCATCAGTCTAACTAGCGGGGGACCCTACGAGCAGTACTTC. This gives the protein CAISLTSGGPYEQYF.

This clonotype was detected many times. The chain recombines TRBV29-1 with TRBJ2-5, with D hard to call. With 7 bases removed from V and 5 bases from J, the gap between germline ends came to 14 bases. The CDR3 loop spans 12 amino acids. Germline CDR1 is SQVTM and CDR2 is ANQGSEA. The CDR3 reads CSALLSGETQYF. The CDR3 coding sequence is TGCAGCGCCCTCCTTTCTGGGGAGACCCAGTACTTC. Looking up the rest from reference TRBV29-1 and TRBJ2-5 gives the full variable domain: SAVISQKPSRDICQRGTSLTIQCQVDSQVTMMFWYRQQPGQSLTLIATANQGSEATYESGFVIDKFPISRPNLTFSTLTVSNMSPEDSSIYLCSALLSGETQYFGPGTRLLVL.

This clonotype has a count of ten or more. This chain uses TRBV12-3 or TRBV12-4 with TRBJ1-2, with 7 nucleotides matching TRBD1. V was clipped by 5 bases and J by 8 bases; unmatched bases: 8. The CDR3 has 13 amino acids. The CDR3 protein is CASSATGQRGYTF. In DNA form, the CDR3 reads TGTGCCAGCAGTGCGACAGGGCAACGCGGCTACACCTTC.

The chain uses TRBV20-1 and TRBJ1-4; the D gene is possibly TRBD1 (6 bases). Germline V gives CDR1 DFQATT, CDR2 SNEGSKA (reference sequence). CDR3 length: 14 residues. V was clipped by 4 bases and J by 5 bases, with 14 bases between them. CDR3 DNA sequence: TGCAGTGCTATGACACAGGGAAGGAATGAAAAACTGTTTTTT. Protein product: CSAMTQGRNEKLFF.

In this sample, this clonotype turned up once. This rearrangement joins TRBV6-2 or TRBV6-3 to TRBJ2-1; the D is unclear. Germline CDR1 is MNHEY and CDR2 is SVGEGT. The CDR3 runs to 14 residues. The germline V and J ends were trimmed by 8 bases and 0 bases, with 11 bases remaining between them. As DNA, the CDR3 is TGTGCCAGCCGACTCGGGCCCTCCTACAATGAGCAGTTCTTC. It yields the protein CASRLGPSYNEQFF.

This clonotype was counted at least ten times. The rearrangement uses TRBV2 and TRBJ2-7; D remains ambiguous. Germline assignment: CDR1 SNHLY and CDR2 FYNNEI. V was trimmed by 7 bases and J by 1 base, leaving 5 bases between them. The CDR3 is 11 residues long. CDR3 DNA: TGTGCCAGCACCCCATCCTACGAGCAGTACTTC. Translating gives CASTPSYEQYF.